Listed here are 7 T cell receptor beta chains from one sample, sequenced in a study of cytomegalovirus exposure and HLA in healthy donors listed by TCRdb under 2017. Library method: the immunoSEQ multiplex PCR assay. For the multiplex PCR, a mixture combining 60 forward primers for TCR Vbeta segments and 13 reverse primers for TCR Jbeta segments was used. TCRdb retrieved this table from immuneACCESS and kept in-frame rearrangements only. Not all clones are present; in checked studies, unresolved V genes account for under half, and no reason is known for the remainder. This sample lists 150,000 to 200,000 clones; 75% to 90% were detected once. The ten largest clones capture about 0.63% of the sample. Material for sequencing was PBMCs. The receptor source for this set is a boy aged 5-17 years in good health and CMV-seronegative.

This clone was recorded a few times. This chain connects TRBV4-1 to TRBJ2-7; a weak D match, TRBD1 (6 bases). This CDR3 has 16 residues. In germline, CDR1 is MGHRA, CDR2 YSYEKL. Trimming pared 4 bases from V and 0 bases from J, leaving 16 bases between. For the CDR3, the DNA is TGCGCCAGCAGCCCTGACGGACAGAACGGCTCCTACGAGCAGTACTTC. It encodes CASSPDGQNGSYEQYF.

This clone was seen once. The CDR3 sequence is CAAHGGNTDTQYF. Written as DNA, the CDR3 is TGTGCCGCGCACGGGGGGAACACAGATACGCAGTATTTT. The V call is TRBV10-3, the J call TRBJ2-3, with 7 bases lining up with TRBD2. The CDR3 is 13 residues long. CDR1 is ENHRY and CDR2 is SYGVKD in the germline V gene. Trimming cost V 11 bases and J 2 bases; bases outside gene matches: 7.

This clone was found once. The V call is TRBV30, the J call TRBJ1-2; 7 bases are shared with TRBD1. This CDR3 is 12 amino acids long. Trimming at V came to 4 bases and at J to 4 bases, leaving 3 bases not matched to a gene. Germline CDR1 and CDR2: GTSNPN and SVGIG (reference sequence). The CDR3, as DNA: TGTGCCTGGACAGGGGGGTTCTATGGCTACACCTTC. It translates to CAWTGGFYGYTF.

As regards this clone: A junction end diverges from the germline sequence, so it may reflect a read error. The chain uses TRBV11-2 and TRBJ2-7; 8 bases match TRBD2. The CDR3 loop spans 18 amino acids. Germline assignment: CDR1 SGHAT and CDR2 FQNNGV. CDR3 in DNA: TGTGCCAGCAGCTATTCCCTCGGGGGGGTGAGCGAATTCTACGAGCAGTGCTTC. Translation: CASSYSLGGVSEFYEQCF.

This rearrangement joins TRBV19 to TRBJ1-3, with a possible D match to TRBD1 (5 bases). CDR1 and CDR2 from the germline V gene are LNHDA and SQIVND (reference sequence). The germline V and J ends were trimmed by 6 bases and 0 bases, with 12 bases remaining between them. There are 15 residues in the CDR3. CDR3 sequence: CASRTDRSSGNTIYF. CDR3 DNA: TGTGCCAGTAGGACCGACAGATCCTCTGGAAACACCATATATTTT.

This clone was detected a few times. The chain carries TRBV2 and TRBJ2-1; 9 bases line up with TRBD1. Unmatched junction bases numbered 13, after V lost 5 bases and J lost 5 bases. Germline CDR1 is SNHLY and CDR2 is FYNNEI. The CDR3 covers 17 residues. The CDR3 coding sequence is TGTGCCAGCAGTCCTATTTGGCCGGGACAGGGACACAATGAGCAGTTCTTC. Its protein is CASSPIWPGQGHNEQFF.

The chain combines TRBV11-2 with TRBJ2-5; D perhaps matches TRBD1 (6 bases). Germline V gene sequence: CDR1 SGHAT, CDR2 FQNNGV. The CDR3 is 15 amino acids. V dropped 1 base and J dropped 5 bases, with 14 bases sitting between them. The CDR3 bases are TGTGCCAGCAGCTTAGGGTGGGCAGGGGACGAGACCCAGTACTTC. It codes for CASSLGWAGDETQYF.